This T cell receptor beta chain originates from a study of CD8 T cells in ankylosing spondylitis. Many counts were recorded for this clonotype. What it recognizes is unknown. Study observations and caveats: For ankylosing spondylitis blood, a TCR beta motif of seven to nine highly homologous variants appeared characteristic.

Via MiXCR, TCRdb re-called the 5' RACE reads, giving one row per CDR3 protein. The repertoire includes hundreds of thousands of distinct CDR3 sequences, 12% of them detected once, and 0.51% sits in the top ten. The source is a male donor with ankylosing spondylitis. Sequenced material: blood, either unsorted or a sorted T cell fraction (not recorded which).

The CDR3 DNA follows: TGTGCCAGCAGCTCCCGACAGGAGCTACTCTATGGCTACACCTTC. Protein: CASSSRQELLYGYTF. This chain joins TRBV7-9 and TRBJ1-2; maybe TRBD1 (6 bases). This CDR3 is 15 amino acids long. The V end lost 4 bases, the J end lost 4 bases, and 16 bases lay between the germline ends. CDR1 and CDR2 from the germline V gene are SEHNR and FQNEAQ (reference sequence).